The source of this T cell receptor beta chain is a study of Ad26.COV2.S vaccination and SARS-CoV-2 variants. For the study at large: Once or twice, 56 days apart, Ad26.COV2.S was delivered intramuscularly.

Looked up from germline, CDR1 is SGHNT and CDR2 is YYREEE (reference sequence). The CDR3 is 16 residues long. With V trimmed by 4 bases and J by 0 bases, 5 bases remained unmatched. Produced via immunoSEQ multiplex PCR; TCRdb's table is partial and in-frame only. The sample carries about 330,000 clones, roughly nine tenths recorded once. Treatment described: over 15 received Ad26.COV2.S at low or high dose, single or two shots; about 5 received placebo; per-sample allocation not given. The samples were gathered on day 63 after the first injection of vaccine or placebo. Immunization relied on an Ad26 vector, which expressed Wuhan-strain SARS-CoV-2 spike.

Sequencing was performed on peripheral blood, taken in a trial of Ad26.COV2.S vaccine versus placebo. The clonotype originates from a person aged 18-60 years who received the Ad26.COV2.S COVID-19 vaccine or a placebo. This sequence joins TRBV5-4 and TRBJ1-1; TRBD1 matches 11 bases. This chain's CDR3 is CASSGTGGGLNTEAFF. CDR3 coding DNA: TGTGCCAGCAGCGGGACAGGGGGAGGCCTGAACACTGAAGCTTTCTTT.